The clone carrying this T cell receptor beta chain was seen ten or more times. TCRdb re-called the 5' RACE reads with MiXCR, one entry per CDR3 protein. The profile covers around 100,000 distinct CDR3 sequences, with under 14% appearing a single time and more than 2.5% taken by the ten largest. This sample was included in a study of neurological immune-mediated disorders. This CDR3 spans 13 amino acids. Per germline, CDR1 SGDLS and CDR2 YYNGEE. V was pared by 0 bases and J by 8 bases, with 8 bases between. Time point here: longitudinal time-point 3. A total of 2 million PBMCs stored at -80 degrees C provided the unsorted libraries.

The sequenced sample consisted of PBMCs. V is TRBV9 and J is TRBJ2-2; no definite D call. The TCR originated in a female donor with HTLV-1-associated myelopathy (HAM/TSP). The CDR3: CASSVVPAGELFF. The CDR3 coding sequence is TGTGCCAGCAGCGTAGTCCCGGCGGGGGAGCTGTTTTTT.